This T cell receptor (beta chain) was sequenced for a study of cytomegalovirus exposure and HLA in healthy donors. Worth noting for this clone: What it binds is unknown.

Everyone who donated was a healthy bone marrow donor. The CDR3 has 14 residues. The ends were cut back, 1 base at V and 5 bases at J, with 8 bases in the middle. Germline-derived CDR1 and CDR2 are SGHAT and FQNNGV. 60 Vbeta and 13 Jbeta primers were used in PCR. Clones were sequenced by immunoSEQ multiplex PCR, and TCRdb holds only the in-frame ones, with some missing. Of about 78,000 clones detected, about 64% appear once; the ten largest clones hold 4.5% to 6%. General study findings and limits: Reports indicated that the classifier achieved high specificity and sensitivity in diagnosing cytomegalovirus status. CMV serostatus was the only recorded immune exposure for donors. In a later analysis, specific HLA alleles were associated with 15,000 to 20,000 TCR beta sequences at a 0.05 false discovery rate.

J is TRBJ1-4 and V is TRBV11-2; D call uncertain. The source material was PBMCs. The origin of this receptor is a young man in good health and CMV-seropositive. The chain's CDR3 is CASSLGQANEKLFF. The CDR3 coding sequence is TGTGCCAGCAGCTTAGGGCAGGCGAATGAAAAACTGTTTTTT.